This paragraph covers one T cell receptor (beta chain) sequence. These data are taken from a study of Ad26.COV2.S vaccination and SARS-CoV-2 variants. Overall study context: Donor was one of the participants in the Ad26.COV2.S arm of the COV1001 trial. Recipients of Ad26.COV2.S got it intramuscularly, once or twice 56 days apart.

Treatment reported: around 19 received Ad26.COV2.S at low or high dose, single or two shots; about 5 received placebo; per-sample allocation not given. Repertoires come from day 63 after the first vaccine or placebo injection. This CDR3 comprises 17 residues. CDR1 is LNHNV and CDR2 is YYDKDF in the germline V gene (reference sequence). V was clipped by 1 base and J by 2 bases; unmatched bases: 11. Assay used: immunoSEQ multiplex PCR; TCRdb lists only in-frame clones, some missing. Altogether about 400,000 clones are present, roughly 90% being singletons, with the ten largest covering 3.5% to 4%. The TCR was taken from a person between 18 and 59 years old who received the Ad26.COV2.S COVID-19 vaccine or a placebo. This sample comprised peripheral blood, obtained in a trial of Ad26.COV2.S vaccine versus placebo. The genes are TRBV15 and TRBJ2-7; 7 bases map to TRBD1. The DNA of the CDR3 is TGTGCCACCAGCAGAGGAGTCCAGACAGGGCATACCTACGAGCAGTACTTC. It yields the protein CATSRGVQTGHTYEQYF.